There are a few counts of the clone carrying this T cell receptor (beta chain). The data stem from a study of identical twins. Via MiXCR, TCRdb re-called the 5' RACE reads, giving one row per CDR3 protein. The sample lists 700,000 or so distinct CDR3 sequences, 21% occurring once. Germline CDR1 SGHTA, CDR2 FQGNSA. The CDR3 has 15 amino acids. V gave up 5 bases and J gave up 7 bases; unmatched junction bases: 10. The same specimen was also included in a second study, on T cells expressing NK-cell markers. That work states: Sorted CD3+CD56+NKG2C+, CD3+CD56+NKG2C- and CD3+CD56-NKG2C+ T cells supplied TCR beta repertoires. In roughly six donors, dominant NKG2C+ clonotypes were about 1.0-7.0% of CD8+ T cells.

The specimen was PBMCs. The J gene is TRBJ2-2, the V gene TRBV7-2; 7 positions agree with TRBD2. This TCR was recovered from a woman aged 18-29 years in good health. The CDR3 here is CASSILARGGGELFF. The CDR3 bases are TGTGCCAGCAGCATACTAGCGAGGGGTGGCGGGGAGCTGTTTTTT.